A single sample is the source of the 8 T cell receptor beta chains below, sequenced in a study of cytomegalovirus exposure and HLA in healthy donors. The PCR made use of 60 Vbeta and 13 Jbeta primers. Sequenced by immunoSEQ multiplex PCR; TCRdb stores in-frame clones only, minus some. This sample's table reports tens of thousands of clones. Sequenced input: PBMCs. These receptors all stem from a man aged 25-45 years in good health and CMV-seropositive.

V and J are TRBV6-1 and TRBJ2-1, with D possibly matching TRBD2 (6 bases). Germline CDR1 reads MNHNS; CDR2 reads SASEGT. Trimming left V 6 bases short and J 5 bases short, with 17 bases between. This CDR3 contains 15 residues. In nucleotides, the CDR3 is TGTGCCAGCAGCCCCGTGGGCGGGAACGACAATGAGCAGTTCTTC. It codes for CASSPVGGNDNEQFF.

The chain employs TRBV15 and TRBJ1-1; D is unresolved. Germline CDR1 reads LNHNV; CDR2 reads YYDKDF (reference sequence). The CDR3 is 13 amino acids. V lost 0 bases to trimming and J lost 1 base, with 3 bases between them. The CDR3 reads CATSRDRNTEAFF. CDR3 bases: TGTGCCACCAGCAGAGATCGGAACACTGAAGCTTTCTTT.

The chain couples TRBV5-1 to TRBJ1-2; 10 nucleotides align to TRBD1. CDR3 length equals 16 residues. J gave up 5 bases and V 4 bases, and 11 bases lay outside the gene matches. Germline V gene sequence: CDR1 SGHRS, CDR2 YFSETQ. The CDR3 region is CASSVGQGSLDYGYTF. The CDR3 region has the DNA TGCGCCAGCAGCGTGGGACAGGGGTCTTTGGATTATGGCTACACCTTC. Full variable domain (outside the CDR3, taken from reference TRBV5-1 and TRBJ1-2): KAGVTQTPRYLIKTRGQQVTLSCSPISGHRSVSWYQQTPGQGLQFLFEYFSETQRNKGNFPGRFSGRQFSNSRSEMNVSTLELGDSALYLCASSVGQGSLDYGYTFGSGTRLTVV.

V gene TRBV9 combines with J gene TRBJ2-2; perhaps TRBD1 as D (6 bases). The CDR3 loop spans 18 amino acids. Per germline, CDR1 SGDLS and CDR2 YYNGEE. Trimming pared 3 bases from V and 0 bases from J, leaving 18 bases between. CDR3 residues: CASSAHNTGSSNTGELFF. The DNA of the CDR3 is TGTGCCAGCAGCGCACACAATACAGGGAGCTCGAACACCGGGGAGCTGTTTTTT.

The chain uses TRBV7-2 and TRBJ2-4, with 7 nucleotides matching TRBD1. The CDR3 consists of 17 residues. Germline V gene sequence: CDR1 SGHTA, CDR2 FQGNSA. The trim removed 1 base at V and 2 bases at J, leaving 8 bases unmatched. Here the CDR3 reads CASSLVGTVPPKNIQYF. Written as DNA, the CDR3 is TGTGCCAGCAGCTTAGTCGGGACAGTCCCCCCCAAAAACATTCAGTACTTC.

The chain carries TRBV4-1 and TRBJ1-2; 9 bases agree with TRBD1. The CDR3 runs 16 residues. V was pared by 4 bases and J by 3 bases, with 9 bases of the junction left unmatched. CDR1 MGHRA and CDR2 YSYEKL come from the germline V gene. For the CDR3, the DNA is TGCGCCAGCAGCCCGGGACAGGGCGGGACGCACTATGGCTACACCTTC. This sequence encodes CASSPGQGGTHYGYTF.

As DNA, the CDR3 is TGTGCCAGCAGCCAGGACCCGGGACAGGGGAGGAGTAGTATCTACGAGCAGTACTTC. It is translated as CASSQDPGQGRSSIYEQYF. The V gene is TRBV16, the J gene TRBJ2-7; 10 nucleotides line up with TRBD1. The CDR3 consists of 19 residues. J was trimmed by 3 bases and V by 3 bases; bases with no gene match: 17. Germline values: CDR1 KGHSY, CDR2 FQNENV.

CDR3 region: CASSPQTSVYRTDTQYF. The CDR3 DNA reads TGTGCCAGCTCACCTCAGACTAGCGTATACCGCACAGATACGCAGTATTTT. The chain is built from TRBV18 and TRBJ2-3; 8 nucleotides agree with TRBD2. The CDR3 loop spans 17 amino acids. The germline V gene encodes CDR1 KGHSH and CDR2 LQKENI. J was trimmed by 1 base and V by 3 bases; bases with no gene match: 9.